Following are 25 T cell receptor beta chains from one sample sequenced in a study of OX40 agonist ivuxolimab in advanced cancers. The protocol used for the library was the immunoSEQ multiplex PCR assay. TCRdb holds this immuneACCESS table with in-frame rearrangements only. Some clones are missing; in checked studies, unresolved V genes explain under half, and the rest has no known cause. This sample gives approximately 76,000 clones in total; roughly 89% of them show up just once. The ten biggest clones cover 10% to 15% of the sample. The sequenced sample was CD4+ or CD8+ T cells sorted from blood, obtained in a trial of the OX40 agonist ivuxolimab. These receptors all come from an adult with an advanced solid tumor such as melanoma, head and neck, liver or kidney cancer.

The V call is TRBV5-5, the J call TRBJ1-3; D remains ambiguous. The germline V and J ends were trimmed by 2 bases and 0 bases, with 9 bases remaining between them. This CDR3 has 15 amino acids. Germline V gene sequence: CDR1 SGHKS, CDR2 YYEKEE (reference sequence). For the CDR3, the DNA is TGTGCCAGCAGCTTTTCGGCGAGCTCTGGAAACACCATATATTTT. Translated: CASSFSASSGNTIYF.

The genes are TRBV29-1 and TRBJ1-6, with D tentatively TRBD1 (5 bases). This CDR3 comprises 15 residues. Per germline, CDR1 SQVTM and CDR2 ANQGSEA. Trimming pared 7 bases from V and 8 bases from J, leaving 21 bases between. The CDR3 DNA reads TGCAGCGCAGGGCCGAGCGATAGGCTCTATTCACCCCTCCACTTT. The encoded protein is CSAGPSDRLYSPLHF. Full variable domain (missing parts from reference TRBV29-1 and TRBJ1-6): SAVISQKPSRDICQRGTSLTIQCQVDSQVTMMFWYRQQPGQSLTLIATANQGSEATYESGFVIDKFPISRPNLTFSTLTVSNMSPEDSSIYLCSAGPSDRLYSPLHFGNGTRLTVT.

This chain links TRBV4-1 with TRBJ1-1, with D possibly matching TRBD1 (5 bases). The germline gives CDR1 MGHRA, CDR2 YSYEKL. The CDR3 consists of 13 residues. The V and J ends lost 4 bases and 5 bases respectively, with 11 bases between them. The CDR3 loop reads CASSRTGATEAFF. In DNA, the CDR3 is TGCGCCAGCAGCCGTACCGGGGCGACTGAAGCTTTCTTT.

The chain joins TRBV5-6 to TRBJ2-1; D is unresolved. The CDR3 spans 11 residues. V lost 2 bases, J lost 10 bases, and 7 bases lay in between. Germline values: CDR1 SGHDT, CDR2 YYEEEE. The DNA of the CDR3 is TGTGCCAGCAGCTTTGGGGTCGAGCAGTTCTTC. Protein product: CASSFGVEQFF.

The V call is TRBV9, the J call TRBJ1-1; TRBD1 agrees at 8 bases. CDR1 and CDR2 from the germline V gene are SGDLS and YYNGEE. V dropped 3 bases and J dropped 3; count of bases not matched to a gene: 7. This CDR3 contains 15 residues. The CDR3 DNA sequence: TGTGCCAGCAGCGAACGGGACAGGCCACACACTGAAGCTTTCTTT. Its translation is CASSERDRPHTEAFF.

The chain combines TRBV27 with TRBJ2-1; TRBD2 matches 11 bases. Germline CDR1 reads MNHEY; CDR2 reads SMNVEV (reference sequence). After removal of 7 bases from V and 4 bases from J, the junction contained 6 bases not matched to a gene. The CDR3 is made up of 15 amino acids. CDR3 DNA sequence: TGTGCCAGCACCAAAGGGACTAGCGGATACAATGAGCAGTTCTTC. It is translated as CASTKGTSGYNEQFF.

In its sample, this clone was seen once. The CDR3 DNA follows: TGTGCCATCAAGGGACAGCTCCCTAGCACAGATACGCAGTATTTT. Translation: CAIKGQLPSTDTQYF. The genes are TRBV10-3 and TRBJ2-3; 7 bases align to TRBD1. The V segment lost 7 bases and the J segment 0 bases; nucleotides outside the gene matches: 7. The CDR3 totals 15 residues. Per germline, CDR1 ENHRY and CDR2 SYGVKD.

Here the CDR3 DNA reads TGTGCCATCAGTGGGGGGCTTGACTACAATGAGCAGTTCTTC. Translating it yields CAISGGLDYNEQFF. This chain uses TRBV10-3 with TRBJ2-1, with D maybe TRBD1 (6 bases). Trimming pared 4 bases from V and 3 bases from J, leaving 10 bases between. The germline V gene has CDR1 ENHRY and CDR2 SYGVKD. The CDR3 is 14 residues long.

The genes are TRBV18 and TRBJ1-2; D is possibly TRBD1 (5 bases). From germline, CDR1 is KGHSH and CDR2 LQKENI. Trimming left V 3 bases short and J 8 bases short, with 16 bases between. The CDR3 covers 14 residues. The CDR3 protein is CASSPSQQGKGYTF. The DNA for the CDR3 is TGTGCCAGCTCACCGAGTCAGCAGGGAAAAGGCTACACCTTC.

This clone was seen a handful of times. This chain connects TRBV2 to TRBJ1-5; D not certain. Germline values: CDR1 SNHLY, CDR2 FYNNEI. This CDR3 contains 17 residues. Deletions cut 6 bases from V and 0 bases from J, with 18 bases between. DNA for the CDR3: TGTGCCAGCAGGCCCCGGGATTTCGAACGTAGCAATCAGCCCCAGCATTTT. Residues: CASRPRDFERSNQPQHF.

This clone has just one count. CDR3 bases: TGTGCCAGCAGCCCTTATTTATTCAACGAGCAGTACTTC. This encodes CASSPYLFNEQYF. The chain links TRBV7-2 to TRBJ2-7; D gene uncertain. CDR3 size: 13 residues. V was trimmed by 5 bases and J by 5 bases, leaving 13 bases between them. Per the germline V gene, CDR1 is SGHTA and CDR2 is FQGNSA.

V usage is TRBV6-1 and J usage is TRBJ1-4, with a possible D match to TRBD1 (5 bases). Germline CDR1 reads MNHNS; CDR2 reads SASEGT. Trimming pared 11 bases from V and 4 bases from J, leaving 14 bases between. The CDR3 sequence is 13 residues long. The CDR3, as DNA: TGTGCCGGGGCAACGGGGGGTAATGAAAAACTGTTTTTT. Translated: CAGATGGNEKLFF.

CDR3 region: CASSWGTSGRMREQYF. The CDR3 nucleotides are TGCGCCAGCAGCTGGGGGACTAGCGGGAGAATGAGGGAGCAGTACTTC. The genes are TRBV5-1 and TRBJ2-5, with 14 bases lining up with TRBD2. CDR1 is SGHRS and CDR2 is YFSETQ in the germline V gene. The CDR3 length is 16 residues. The junction had 12 bases not matched to a gene; V was cut back by 3 bases and J by 11 bases.

The chain has TRBV5-5 and TRBJ1-5; 9 nucleotides line up with TRBD1. After removal of 4 bases from V and 6 bases from J, the junction contained 5 bases not matched to a gene. The CDR3 is 14 amino acids. CDR1 is SGHKS, CDR2 YYEKEE, per germline (reference sequence). The CDR3 DNA is TGTGCCAGCAGCGCGGGACAGGGCGGTCAGCCCCAGCATTTT. Residues: CASSAGQGGQPQHF.

This clone was counted between two and nine times. The chain combines TRBV25-1 with TRBJ2-2; TRBD2 matches 10 bases. This CDR3 region has 15 residues. Losses at the gene ends were 2 bases for V and 3 bases for J; bases not matched to a gene: 0. Germline assignment: CDR1 MGHDK and CDR2 SYGVNS. The CDR3 sequence: CASSELAGDTGELFF. The CDR3 bases are TGTGCCAGCAGTGAACTAGCGGGAGACACCGGGGAGCTGTTTTTT.

The chain combines TRBV6-1 with TRBJ2-3; 7 positions match TRBD1. CDR3 length: 15 residues. Germline lookup yields CDR1 MNHNS and CDR2 SASEGT. The V and J ends lost 1 base and 2 bases, in that order; junction bases with no gene match: 3. CDR3 bases: TGTGCCAGCAGTGAAGAAGGGACAGCCACAGATACGCAGTATTTT. Translated, it gives CASSEEGTATDTQYF.

A single count supports this clone. J is TRBJ2-5 and V is TRBV5-1; 10 bases align to TRBD1. V trimming: 3 bases; J trimming: 2 bases; junction bases outside the gene matches: 1. The CDR3 totals 14 residues. The germline V gene has CDR1 SGHRS and CDR2 YFSETQ. CDR3 sequence (DNA): TGCGCCAGCAGCTGGGGACAGGGGCAAGAGACCCAGTACTTC. This sequence encodes CASSWGQGQETQYF.

V and J are TRBV5-1 and TRBJ1-2; TRBD1 matches 10 bases. The V and J ends lost 4 bases and 4 bases, in that order; junction bases with no gene match: 7. CDR1 is SGHRS and CDR2 is YFSETQ in the germline V gene. This CDR3 has 15 amino acids. DNA for the CDR3: TGCGCCAGCAGCGCCTTGGGACAGGGGACCTATGGCTACACCTTC. It specifies CASSALGQGTYGYTF.

On this clone: One end of the junction does not line up with germline, which may come from a read error. The chain combines TRBV7-7 with TRBJ2-1, with TRBD2 as a possible D gene (6 bases). CDR3 length: 15 amino acids. Germline CDR1 reads SSHAT; CDR2 reads FNYEAQ (reference sequence). The CDR3 DNA sequence: TGTGCTAGCAGCTCCTCCCGGGACTCTTACAATGAGCAGTTCTTC. Its protein product is CASSSSRDSYNEQFF.

The V gene is TRBV9, the J gene TRBJ2-7; 7 bases match TRBD2. V was clipped by 0 bases and J by 4 bases; unmatched bases: 4. Germline CDR1 is SGDLS and CDR2 is YYNGEE. The CDR3 sequence is 14 residues long. CDR3 in amino acids: CASSVGVSGYEQYF. The DNA of the CDR3 is TGTGCCAGCAGCGTAGGGGTTAGCGGGTACGAGCAGTACTTC.

The chain uses TRBV5-1 and TRBJ2-3; D unclear. The germline gives CDR1 SGHRS, CDR2 YFSETQ. The CDR3 totals 12 residues. The V gene lost 3 bases and the J gene lost 5 bases, with 7 bases spanning the gap. The CDR3 here is CASSSIQDTQYF. The CDR3 region has the DNA TGCGCCAGCAGCTCGATACAAGATACGCAGTATTTT.

J is TRBJ2-3 and V is TRBV7-6; D unclear. Per the germline V gene, CDR1 is SGHVS and CDR2 is FNYEAQ. There are 14 residues in the CDR3. Deletions cut 1 base from V and 3 bases from J, with 8 bases between. The chain's CDR3 is CASSLGVATDTQYF. The CDR3 DNA reads TGTGCCAGCAGCTTAGGAGTGGCGACAGATACGCAGTATTTT. The full variable domain, in which reference TRBV7-6 and TRBJ2-3 provide the parts outside the CDR3, is GAGVSQSPRYKVTKRGQDVALRCDPISGHVSLYWYRQALGQGPEFLTYFNYEAQQDKSGLPNDRFSAERPEGSISTLTIQRTEQRDSAMYRCASSLGVATDTQYFGPGTRLTVL.

This clone turned up a few times. The V call is TRBV4-1, the J call TRBJ2-2; TRBD2 aligns across 8 bases. The CDR3 covers 16 residues. Germline CDR1 is MGHRA and CDR2 is YSYEKL. Trimming removed 0 bases from V and 4 bases from J; junction bases left unmatched: 4. The CDR3 DNA reads TGCGCCAGCAGCCAAGAAGCGGGAGCCCTCACCGGGGAGCTGTTTTTT. Residues: CASSQEAGALTGELFF.

The chain combines TRBV18 with TRBJ2-2; 7 positions match TRBD1. J gave up 1 base and V 2 bases, and 4 bases lay outside the gene matches. The germline gives CDR1 KGHSH, CDR2 LQKENI. The CDR3 extends over 16 amino acids. The CDR3 region is CASSPGRGRNTGELFF. The CDR3 nucleotides read TGTGCCAGCTCACCAGGAAGGGGGCGGAACACCGGGGAGCTGTTTTTT.

This rearrangement joins TRBV5-1 to TRBJ2-7; D is possibly TRBD1 (6 bases). The CDR3 has 13 amino acids. Between the trimmed V and J ends, which lost 2 bases and 4 bases, there was a span of 10 bases. Germline V lookup: CDR1 SGHRS, CDR2 YFSETQ. The CDR3 sequence is CASSFRTDYEQYF. CDR3 nucleotide sequence: TGCGCCAGCAGCTTTAGGACAGATTACGAGCAGTACTTC.